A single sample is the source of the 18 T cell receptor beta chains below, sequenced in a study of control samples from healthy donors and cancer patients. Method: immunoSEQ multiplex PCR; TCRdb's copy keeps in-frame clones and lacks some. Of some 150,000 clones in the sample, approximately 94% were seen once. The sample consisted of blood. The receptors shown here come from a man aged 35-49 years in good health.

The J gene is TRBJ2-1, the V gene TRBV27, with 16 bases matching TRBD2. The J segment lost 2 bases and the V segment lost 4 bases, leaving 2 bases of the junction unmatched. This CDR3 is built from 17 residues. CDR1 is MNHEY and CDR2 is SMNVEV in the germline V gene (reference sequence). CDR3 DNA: TGTGCCAGCAGTTCCGGGACTAGCGGGGGGGCCTACAATGAGCAGTTCTTC. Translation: CASSSGTSGGAYNEQFF.

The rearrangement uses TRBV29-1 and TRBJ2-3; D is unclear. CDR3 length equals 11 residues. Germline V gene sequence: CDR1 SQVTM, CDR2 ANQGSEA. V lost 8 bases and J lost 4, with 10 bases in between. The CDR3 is CSSKTADTQYF. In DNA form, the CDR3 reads TGCAGCTCAAAGACCGCAGATACGCAGTATTTT.

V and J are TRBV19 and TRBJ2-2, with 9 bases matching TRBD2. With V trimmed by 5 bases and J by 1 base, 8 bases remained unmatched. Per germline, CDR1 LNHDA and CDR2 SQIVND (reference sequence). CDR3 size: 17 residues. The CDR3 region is CASSRLRAGGNTGELFF. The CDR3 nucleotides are TGTGCCAGTAGTCGTCTGAGAGCGGGAGGGAACACCGGGGAGCTGTTTTTT.

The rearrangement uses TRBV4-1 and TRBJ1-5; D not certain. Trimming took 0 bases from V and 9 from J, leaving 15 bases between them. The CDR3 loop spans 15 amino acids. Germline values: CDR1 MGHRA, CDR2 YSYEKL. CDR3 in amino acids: CASSQDGDGFRPQHF. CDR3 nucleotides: TGCGCCAGCAGCCAAGACGGAGACGGTTTTCGGCCCCAGCATTTT.

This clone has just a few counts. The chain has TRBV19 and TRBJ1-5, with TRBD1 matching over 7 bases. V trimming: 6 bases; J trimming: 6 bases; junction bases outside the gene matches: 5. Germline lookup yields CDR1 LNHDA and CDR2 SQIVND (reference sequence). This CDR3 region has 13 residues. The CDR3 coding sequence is TGTGCCAGTAGAAGGGGGCTCAGTCAGCCCCAGCATTTT. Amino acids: CASRRGLSQPQHF.

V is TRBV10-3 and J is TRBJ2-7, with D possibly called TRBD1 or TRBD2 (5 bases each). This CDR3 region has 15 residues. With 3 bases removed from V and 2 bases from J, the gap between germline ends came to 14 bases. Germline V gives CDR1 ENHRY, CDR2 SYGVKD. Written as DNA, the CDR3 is TGTGCCATCAGTGATACAACCCGGGACCCCTACGAGCAGTACTTC. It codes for CAISDTTRDPYEQYF.

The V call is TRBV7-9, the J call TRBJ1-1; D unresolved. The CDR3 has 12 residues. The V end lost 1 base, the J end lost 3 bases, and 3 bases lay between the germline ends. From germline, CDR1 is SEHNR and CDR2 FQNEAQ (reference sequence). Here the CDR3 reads CASSLVYTEAFF. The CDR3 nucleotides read TGTGCCAGCAGCTTAGTCTACACTGAAGCTTTCTTT.

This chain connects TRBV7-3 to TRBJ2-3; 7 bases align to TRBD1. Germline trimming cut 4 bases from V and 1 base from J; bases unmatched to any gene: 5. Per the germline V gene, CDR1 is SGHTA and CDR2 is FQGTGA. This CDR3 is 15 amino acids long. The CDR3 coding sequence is TGTGCCAGCAGCTCCGAGGGGGCTGGCACAGATACGCAGTATTTT. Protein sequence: CASSSEGAGTDTQYF.

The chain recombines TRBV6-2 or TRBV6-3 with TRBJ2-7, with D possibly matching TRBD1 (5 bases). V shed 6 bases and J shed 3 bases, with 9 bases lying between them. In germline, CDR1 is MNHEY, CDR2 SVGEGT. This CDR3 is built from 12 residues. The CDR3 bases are TGTGCCAGCAGCTTTCAGGGCTACGAGCAGTACTTC. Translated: CASSFQGYEQYF.

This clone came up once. CDR3 sequence: CAISGRGDTEAFF. The CDR3 coding sequence is TGTGCCATCAGTGGCAGGGGTGACACTGAAGCTTTCTTT. The chain recombines TRBV10-3 with TRBJ1-1; D might be TRBD1 (6 bases). Germline V gene lookup returns CDR1 ENHRY and CDR2 SYGVKD. V gave up 4 bases and J gave up 3 bases, with 9 bases separating them. The CDR3 covers 13 residues.

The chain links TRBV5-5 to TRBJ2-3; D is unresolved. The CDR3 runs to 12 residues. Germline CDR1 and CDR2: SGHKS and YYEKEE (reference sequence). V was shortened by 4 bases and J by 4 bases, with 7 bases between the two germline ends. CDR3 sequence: CASSQPSDTQYF. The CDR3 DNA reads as TGTGCCAGCAGCCAACCCTCAGATACGCAGTATTTT.

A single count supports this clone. The CDR3 here is CASSPRGLGNTEAFF. CDR3 sequence (DNA): TGTGCCAGCAGTCCCAGGGGGTTGGGGAACACTGAAGCTTTCTTT. The rearrangement joins TRBV28 to TRBJ1-1, with 7 bases lining up with TRBD1. CDR1 is MDHEN, CDR2 SYDVKM, per germline. This CDR3 is built from 15 residues. Unmatched junction bases numbered 7, after V lost 5 bases and J lost 1 base.

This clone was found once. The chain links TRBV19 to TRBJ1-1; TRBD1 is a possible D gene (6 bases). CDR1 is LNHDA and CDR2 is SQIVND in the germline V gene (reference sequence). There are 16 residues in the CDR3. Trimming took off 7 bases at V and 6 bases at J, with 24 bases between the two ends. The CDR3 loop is CASISNPQGRLAEAFF. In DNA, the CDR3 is TGTGCCAGTATCTCAAACCCCCAGGGGCGGCTCGCTGAAGCTTTCTTT.

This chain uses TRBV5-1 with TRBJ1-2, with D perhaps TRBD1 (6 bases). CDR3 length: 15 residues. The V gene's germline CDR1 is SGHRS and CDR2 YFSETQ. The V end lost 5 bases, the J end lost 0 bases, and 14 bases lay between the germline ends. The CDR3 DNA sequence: TGCGCCAGCAGTCTTACAGGGTCCGCTAACTATGGCTACACCTTC. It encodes CASSLTGSANYGYTF.

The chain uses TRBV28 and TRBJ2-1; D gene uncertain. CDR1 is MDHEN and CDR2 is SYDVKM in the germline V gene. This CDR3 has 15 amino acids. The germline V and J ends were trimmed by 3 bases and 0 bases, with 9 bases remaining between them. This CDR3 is CASSFRLISYNEQFF. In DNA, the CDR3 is TGTGCCAGCAGTTTTCGCCTTATCTCCTACAATGAGCAGTTCTTC.

CDR3 amino acids: CASSYSLSSGNTIYF. The DNA for the CDR3 is TGTGCCAGCAGTTACTCCCTGAGCTCTGGAAACACCATATATTTT. This chain connects TRBV6-5 to TRBJ1-3; D remains unclear. This CDR3 has 15 amino acids. Trimming removed 0 bases at V and 0 bases at J, with 6 bases between. Germline V gene sequence: CDR1 MNHEY, CDR2 SVGAGI.

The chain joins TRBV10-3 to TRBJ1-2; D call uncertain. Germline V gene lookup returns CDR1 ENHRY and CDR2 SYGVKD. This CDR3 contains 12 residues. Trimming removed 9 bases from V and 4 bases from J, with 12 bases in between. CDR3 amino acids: CAIYHRSYGYTF. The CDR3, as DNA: TGTGCCATATACCACCGAAGCTATGGCTACACCTTC.

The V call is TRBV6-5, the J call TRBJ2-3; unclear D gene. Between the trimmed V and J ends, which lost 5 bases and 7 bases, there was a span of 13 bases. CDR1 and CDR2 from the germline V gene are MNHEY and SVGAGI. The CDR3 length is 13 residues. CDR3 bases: TGTGCCAGCAGTCGTCTGGCCCCGAATACGCAGTATTTT. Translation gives CASSRLAPNTQYF.